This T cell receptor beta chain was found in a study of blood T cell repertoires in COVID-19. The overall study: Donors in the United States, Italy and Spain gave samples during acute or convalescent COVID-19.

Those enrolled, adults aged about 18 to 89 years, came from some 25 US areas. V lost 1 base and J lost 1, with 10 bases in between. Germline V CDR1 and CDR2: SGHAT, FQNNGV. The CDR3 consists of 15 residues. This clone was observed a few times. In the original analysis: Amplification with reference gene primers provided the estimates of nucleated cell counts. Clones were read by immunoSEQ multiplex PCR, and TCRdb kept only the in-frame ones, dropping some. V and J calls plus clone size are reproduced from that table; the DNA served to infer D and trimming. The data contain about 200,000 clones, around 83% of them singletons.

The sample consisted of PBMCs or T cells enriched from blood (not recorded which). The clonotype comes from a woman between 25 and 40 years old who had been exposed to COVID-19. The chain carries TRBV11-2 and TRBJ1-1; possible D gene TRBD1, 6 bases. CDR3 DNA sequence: TGTGCCAGCAGCTTAGGCGGGGGGCGGAACACTGAAGCTTTCTTT. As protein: CASSLGGGRNTEAFF.